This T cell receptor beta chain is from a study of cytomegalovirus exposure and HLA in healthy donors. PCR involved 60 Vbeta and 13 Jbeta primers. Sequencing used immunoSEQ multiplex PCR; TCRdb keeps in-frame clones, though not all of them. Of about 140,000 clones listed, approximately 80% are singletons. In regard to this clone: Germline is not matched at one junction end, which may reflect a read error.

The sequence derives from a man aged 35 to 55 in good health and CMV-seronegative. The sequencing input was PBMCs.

The CDR3 DNA is TGTTCCAGCAGCTCGGAAGCCATACCGGGAATTCCTCAAGAGACCCAGTACTTC. It codes for CSSSSEAIPGIPQETQYF. This chain uses TRBV7-9 with TRBJ2-5, with D possibly TRBD2 on 5 matching bases. Germline V CDR1 and CDR2: SEHNR, FQNEAQ (reference sequence). The CDR3 spans 18 residues.